What follows describes a single T cell receptor (beta chain). CDR3 size: 16 residues. Germline CDR1 is KGHSH and CDR2 is LQKENI. V was trimmed by 6 bases and J by 5 bases, leaving 22 bases between them. MiXCR, run by TCRdb on the RT-PCR reads, gives a single entry per CDR3 protein. Of hundreds of thousands of distinct CDR3 sequences in the sample, around 14% were seen once. The receptor was isolated from a female donor in good health, serving as a healthy control. Sequences were obtained from memory CD4+ T cells from blood. The V and J genes are TRBV18 and TRBJ1-2, with a possible D match to TRBD1 (6 bases). CDR3 nucleotide sequence: TGTGCCAGCTCGCCTGACTCTACAGGGAATCTATATGGCTACACCTTC. Encoded protein: CASSPDSTGNLYGYTF.